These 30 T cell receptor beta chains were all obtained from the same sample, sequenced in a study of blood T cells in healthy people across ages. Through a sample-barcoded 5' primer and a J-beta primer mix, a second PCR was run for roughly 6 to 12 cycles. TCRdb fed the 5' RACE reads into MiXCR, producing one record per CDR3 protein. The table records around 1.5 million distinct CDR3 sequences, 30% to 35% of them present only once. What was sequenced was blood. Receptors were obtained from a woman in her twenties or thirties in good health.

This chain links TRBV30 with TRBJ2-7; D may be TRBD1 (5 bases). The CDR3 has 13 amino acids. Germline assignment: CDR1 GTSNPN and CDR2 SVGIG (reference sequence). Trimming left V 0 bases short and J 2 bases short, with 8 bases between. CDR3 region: CAWSVRGTYEQYF. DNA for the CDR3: TGTGCCTGGAGTGTAAGGGGAACCTACGAGCAGTACTTC.

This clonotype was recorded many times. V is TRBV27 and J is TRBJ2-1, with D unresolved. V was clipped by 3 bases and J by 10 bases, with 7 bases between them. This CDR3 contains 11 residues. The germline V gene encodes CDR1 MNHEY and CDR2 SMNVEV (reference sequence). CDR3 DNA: TGTGCCAGCAGTTTCCTGGGGGAGCAGTTCTTC. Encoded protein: CASSFLGEQFF.

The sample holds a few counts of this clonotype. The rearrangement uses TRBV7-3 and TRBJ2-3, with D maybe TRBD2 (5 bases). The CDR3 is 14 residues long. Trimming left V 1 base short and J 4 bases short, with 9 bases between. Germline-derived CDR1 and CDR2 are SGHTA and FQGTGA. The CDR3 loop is CASSLSLAADTQYF. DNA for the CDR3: TGTGCCAGCAGCTTAAGTCTAGCAGCAGATACGCAGTATTTT.

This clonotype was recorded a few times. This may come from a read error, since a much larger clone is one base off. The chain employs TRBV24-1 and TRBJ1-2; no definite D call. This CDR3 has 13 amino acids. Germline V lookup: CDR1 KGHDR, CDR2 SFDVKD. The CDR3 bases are TGTGCCTCCAGTGATTCCCGCCAGGCTGGCTACACCTTC. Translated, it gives CASSDSRQAGYTF.

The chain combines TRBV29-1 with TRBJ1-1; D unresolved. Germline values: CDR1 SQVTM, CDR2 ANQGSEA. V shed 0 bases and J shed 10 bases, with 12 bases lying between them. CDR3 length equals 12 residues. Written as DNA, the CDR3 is TGCAGCGTTGAAGAGGGATCCGGCGGAGCTTTCTTT. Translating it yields CSVEEGSGGAFF. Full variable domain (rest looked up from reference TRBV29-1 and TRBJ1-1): SAVISQKPSRDICQRGTSLTIQCQVDSQVTMMFWYRQQPGQSLTLIATANQGSEATYESGFVIDKFPISRPNLTFSTLTVSNMSPEDSSIYLCSVEEGSGGAFFGQGTRLTVV.

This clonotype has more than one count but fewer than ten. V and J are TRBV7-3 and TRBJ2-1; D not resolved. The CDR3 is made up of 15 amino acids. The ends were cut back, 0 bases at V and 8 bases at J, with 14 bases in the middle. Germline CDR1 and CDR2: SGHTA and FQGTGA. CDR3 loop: CASSLTGRFLHEQFF. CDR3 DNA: TGTGCCAGCAGCTTAACTGGCAGATTTCTCCATGAGCAGTTCTTC.

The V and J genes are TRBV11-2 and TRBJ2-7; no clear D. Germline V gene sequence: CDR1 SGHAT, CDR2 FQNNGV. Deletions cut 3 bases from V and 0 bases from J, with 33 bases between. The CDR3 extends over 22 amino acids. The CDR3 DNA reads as TGTGCCAGCAGCTTCGGTAGACCAGGCCGTTACTCTAACTCCCTTAGCTCCTACGAGCAGTACTTC. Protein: CASSFGRPGRYSNSLSSYEQYF.

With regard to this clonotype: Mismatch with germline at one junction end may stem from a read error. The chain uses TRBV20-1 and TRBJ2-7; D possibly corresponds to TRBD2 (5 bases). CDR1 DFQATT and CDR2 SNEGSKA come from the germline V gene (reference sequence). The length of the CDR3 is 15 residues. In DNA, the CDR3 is TGCAGTGTCCTGAGGGCGGGTCAGAGGTCCTACGAGCGGTACTTC. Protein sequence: CSVLRAGQRSYERYF.

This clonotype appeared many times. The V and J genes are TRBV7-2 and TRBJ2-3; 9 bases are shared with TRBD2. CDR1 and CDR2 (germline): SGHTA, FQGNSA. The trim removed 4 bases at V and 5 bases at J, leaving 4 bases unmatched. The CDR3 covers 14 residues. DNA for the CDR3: TGTGCCAGCAGCTCTCTAGCGGGGCGAGATACGCAGTATTTT. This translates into CASSSLAGRDTQYF.

The CDR3 DNA is TGTGCCAGCAGCCAATCATACGGAGAGACCCAGTACTTC. This sequence encodes CASSQSYGETQYF. The V and J genes are TRBV16 and TRBJ2-5; D is undetermined. This CDR3 has 13 residues. V lost 0 bases to trimming and J lost 4 bases, with 6 bases between them. Per the germline V gene, CDR1 is KGHSY and CDR2 is FQNENV.

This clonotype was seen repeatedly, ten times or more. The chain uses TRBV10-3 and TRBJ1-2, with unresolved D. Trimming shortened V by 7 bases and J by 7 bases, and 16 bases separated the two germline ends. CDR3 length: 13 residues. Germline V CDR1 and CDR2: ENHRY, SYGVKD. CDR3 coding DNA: TGTGCCATCACCCTCGGCGTAGGATCTGGCTACACCTTC. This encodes CAITLGVGSGYTF.

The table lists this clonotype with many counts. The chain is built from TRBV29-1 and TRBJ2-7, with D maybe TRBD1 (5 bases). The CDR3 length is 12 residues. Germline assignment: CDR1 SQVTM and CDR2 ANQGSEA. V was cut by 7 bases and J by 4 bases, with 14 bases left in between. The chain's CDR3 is CSAQQASYEQYF. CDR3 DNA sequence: TGCAGCGCTCAACAGGCTTCATACGAGCAGTACTTC.

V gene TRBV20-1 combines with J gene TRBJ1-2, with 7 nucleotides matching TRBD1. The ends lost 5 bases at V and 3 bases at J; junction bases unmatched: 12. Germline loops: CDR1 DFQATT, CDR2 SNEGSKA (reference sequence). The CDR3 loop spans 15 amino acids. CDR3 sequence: CSASSGTEEDYGYTF. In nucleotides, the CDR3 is TGCAGTGCTTCATCAGGGACAGAAGAGGACTATGGCTACACCTTC.

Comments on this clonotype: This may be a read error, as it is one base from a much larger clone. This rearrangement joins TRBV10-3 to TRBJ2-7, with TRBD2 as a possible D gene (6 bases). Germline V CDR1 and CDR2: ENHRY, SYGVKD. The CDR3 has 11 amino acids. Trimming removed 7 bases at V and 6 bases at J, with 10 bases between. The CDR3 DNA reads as TGTGCCATCAATGAAGCGGGCGAGCAGTACTTC. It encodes CAINEAGEQYF.

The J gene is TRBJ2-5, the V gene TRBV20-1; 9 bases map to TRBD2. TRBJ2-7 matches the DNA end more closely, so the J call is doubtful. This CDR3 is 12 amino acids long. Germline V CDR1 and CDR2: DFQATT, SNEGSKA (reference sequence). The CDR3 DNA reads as TGCAGTGCTAGACCGACTAGCGGCGAGCAGTACTTC. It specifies CSARPTSGEQYF.

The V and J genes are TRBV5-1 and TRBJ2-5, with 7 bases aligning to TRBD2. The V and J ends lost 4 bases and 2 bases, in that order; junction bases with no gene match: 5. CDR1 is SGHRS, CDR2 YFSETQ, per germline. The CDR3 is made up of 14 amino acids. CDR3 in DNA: TGCGCCAGCAGCCCAAGCGGGAATCAAGAGACCCAGTACTTC. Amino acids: CASSPSGNQETQYF.

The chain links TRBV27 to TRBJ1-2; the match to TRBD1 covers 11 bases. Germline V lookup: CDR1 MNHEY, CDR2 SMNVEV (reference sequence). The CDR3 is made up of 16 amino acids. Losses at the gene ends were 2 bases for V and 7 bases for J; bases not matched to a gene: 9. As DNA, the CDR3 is TGTGCCAGCAGTTTAGGACAGGGGGCAACTCAGACTGGCTACACCTTC. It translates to CASSLGQGATQTGYTF.

CDR3 nucleotides: TGTGCCAGCAGCTTAACGGCGGGGAGATCCTACAATGAGCAGTTCTTC. Translation gives CASSLTAGRSYNEQFF. The chain carries TRBV7-3 and TRBJ2-1; a weak D match, TRBD2 (6 bases). CDR3 size: 16 residues. V was pared by 0 bases and J by 1 base, with 10 bases between. The germline gives CDR1 SGHTA, CDR2 FQGTGA.

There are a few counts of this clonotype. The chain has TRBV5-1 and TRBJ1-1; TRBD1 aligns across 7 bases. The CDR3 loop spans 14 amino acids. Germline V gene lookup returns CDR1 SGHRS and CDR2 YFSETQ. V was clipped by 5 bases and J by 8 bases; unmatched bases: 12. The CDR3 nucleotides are TGCGCCAGCAGACCCGGGACAGTCCGAAACGAAGCTTTCTTT. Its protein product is CASRPGTVRNEAFF.

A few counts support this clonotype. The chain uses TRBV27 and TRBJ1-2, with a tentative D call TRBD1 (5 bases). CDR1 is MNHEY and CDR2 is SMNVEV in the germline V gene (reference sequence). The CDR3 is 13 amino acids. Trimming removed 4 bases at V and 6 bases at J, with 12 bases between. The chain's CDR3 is CASSSWGMDGYTF. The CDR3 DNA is TGTGCCAGCAGTTCTTGGGGGATGGATGGCTACACCTTC.

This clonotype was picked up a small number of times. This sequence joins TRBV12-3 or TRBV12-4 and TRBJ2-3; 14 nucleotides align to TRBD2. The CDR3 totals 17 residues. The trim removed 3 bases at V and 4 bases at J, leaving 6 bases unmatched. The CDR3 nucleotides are TGTGCCAGCAGTTTTTTCGGACTAGCGGGGGGATCAGATACGCAGTATTTT. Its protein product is CASSFFGLAGGSDTQYF.

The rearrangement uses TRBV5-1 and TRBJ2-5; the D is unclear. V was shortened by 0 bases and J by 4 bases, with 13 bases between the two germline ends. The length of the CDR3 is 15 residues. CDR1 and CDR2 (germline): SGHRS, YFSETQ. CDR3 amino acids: CASSLGTGKGETQYF. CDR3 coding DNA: TGCGCCAGCAGCTTGGGAACTGGCAAAGGAGAGACCCAGTACTTC.

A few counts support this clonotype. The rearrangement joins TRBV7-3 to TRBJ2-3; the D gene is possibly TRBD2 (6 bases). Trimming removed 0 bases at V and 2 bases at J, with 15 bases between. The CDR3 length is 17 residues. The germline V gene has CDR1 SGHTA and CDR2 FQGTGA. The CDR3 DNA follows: TGTGCCAGCAGCTTAACATCGGCGGGAACGTTCACAGATACGCAGTATTTT. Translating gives CASSLTSAGTFTDTQYF.

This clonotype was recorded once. CDR3 in amino acids: CASGPQQLNYGYTF. The CDR3 DNA reads TGTGCCAGCGGCCCACAACAGCTTAACTATGGCTACACCTTC. V is TRBV3-1 and J is TRBJ1-2; no firm D call. Germline V CDR1 and CDR2: LGHDT, YNNKEL (reference sequence). This CDR3 is 14 amino acids long. V lost 8 bases and J 1 base, leaving 14 bases between the germline ends. The full variable domain, its missing parts supplied by reference TRBV3-1 and TRBJ1-2, is DTAVSQTPKYLVTQMGNDKSIKCEQNLGHDTMYWYKQDSKKFLKIMFSYNNKELIINETVPNRFSPKSPDKAHLNLHINSLELGDSAVYFCASGPQQLNYGYTFGSGTRLTVV.

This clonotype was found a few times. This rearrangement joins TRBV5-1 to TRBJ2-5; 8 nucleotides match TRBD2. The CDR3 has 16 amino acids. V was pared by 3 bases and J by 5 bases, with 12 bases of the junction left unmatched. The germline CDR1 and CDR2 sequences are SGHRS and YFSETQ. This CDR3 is CASSSARGGTQETQYF. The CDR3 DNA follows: TGCGCCAGCAGCTCGGCCCGGGGGGGGACGCAGGAGACCCAGTACTTC.

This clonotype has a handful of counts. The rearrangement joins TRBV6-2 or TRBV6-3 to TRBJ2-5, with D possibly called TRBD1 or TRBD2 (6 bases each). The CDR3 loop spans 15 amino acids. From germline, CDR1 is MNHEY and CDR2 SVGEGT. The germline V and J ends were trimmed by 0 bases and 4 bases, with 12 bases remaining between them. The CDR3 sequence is CASSYSNGGRETQYF. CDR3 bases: TGTGCCAGCAGTTACTCGAACGGGGGCAGAGAGACCCAGTACTTC.

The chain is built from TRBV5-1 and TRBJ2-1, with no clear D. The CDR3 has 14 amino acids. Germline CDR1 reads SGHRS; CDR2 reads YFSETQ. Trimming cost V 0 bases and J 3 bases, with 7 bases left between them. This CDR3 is CASSLATDYNEQFF. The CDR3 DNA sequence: TGCGCCAGCAGCTTGGCCACAGACTACAATGAGCAGTTCTTC.

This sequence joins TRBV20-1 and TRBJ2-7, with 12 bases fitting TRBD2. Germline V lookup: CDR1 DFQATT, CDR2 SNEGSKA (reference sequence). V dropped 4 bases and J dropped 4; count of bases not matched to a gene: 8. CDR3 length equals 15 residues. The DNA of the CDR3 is TGCAGTGCTATCTTTCTGACTAGCGGGAGTTACGAGCAGTACTTC. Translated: CSAIFLTSGSYEQYF.

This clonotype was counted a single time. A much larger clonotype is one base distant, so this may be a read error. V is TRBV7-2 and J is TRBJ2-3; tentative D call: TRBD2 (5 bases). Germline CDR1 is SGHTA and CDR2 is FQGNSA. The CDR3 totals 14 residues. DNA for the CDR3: TGTGCCAGCAGCTCGGACTGGCGCACAGATACGCGGTATTTT. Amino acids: CASSSDWRTDTRYF. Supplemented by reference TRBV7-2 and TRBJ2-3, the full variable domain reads GAGVSQSPSNKVTEKGKDVELRCDPISGHTALYWYRQSLGQGLEFLIYFQGNSAPDKSGLPSDRFSAERTGGSVSTLTIQRTQQEDSAVYLCASSSDWRTDTRYFGPGTRLTVL.

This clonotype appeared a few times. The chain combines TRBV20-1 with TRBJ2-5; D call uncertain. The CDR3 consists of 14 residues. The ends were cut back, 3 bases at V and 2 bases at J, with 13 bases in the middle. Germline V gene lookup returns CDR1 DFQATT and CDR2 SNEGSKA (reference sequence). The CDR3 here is CSARFYQRQETQYF. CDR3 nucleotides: TGCAGTGCTAGGTTCTATCAGAGACAAGAGACCCAGTACTTC.